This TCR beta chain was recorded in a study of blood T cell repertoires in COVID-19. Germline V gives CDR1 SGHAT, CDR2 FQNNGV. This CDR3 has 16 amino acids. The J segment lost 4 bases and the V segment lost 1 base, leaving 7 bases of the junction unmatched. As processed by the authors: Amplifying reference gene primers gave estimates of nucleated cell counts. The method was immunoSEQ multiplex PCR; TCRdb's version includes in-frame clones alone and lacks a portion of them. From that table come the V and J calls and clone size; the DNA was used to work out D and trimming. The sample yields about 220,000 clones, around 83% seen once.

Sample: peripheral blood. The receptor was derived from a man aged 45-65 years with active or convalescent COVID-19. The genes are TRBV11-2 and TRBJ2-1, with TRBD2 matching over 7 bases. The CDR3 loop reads CASSLGFGRSYNEQFF. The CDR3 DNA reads TGTGCCAGCAGCTTAGGGTTCGGGAGGTCATACAATGAGCAGTTCTTC.